The clone carrying this T cell receptor beta chain was picked up a small number of times. The library targeted TCRbeta and was prepared with unique molecular identifiers. TCRdb independently ran MiXCR on the PCR reads; one entry per CDR3 protein. This table holds 350,000 to 400,000 distinct CDR3 sequences, roughly 13% found once. This entry is derived from a study of T-cell reconstitution after alpha-beta-depleted transplantation in children. Looked up from germline, CDR1 is SNHLY and CDR2 is FYNNEI. The CDR3 is 11 residues long. Trimming left V 5 bases short and J 7 bases short, with 8 bases between.

The chain links TRBV2 to TRBJ1-1, with D uncertain. This receptor was identified in a human donor who donated a stem cell graft to a child with Fanconi anemia. This sample comprised PBMCs, obtained from the stem cell graft. The CDR3 region is CASSSGIEAFF. Here the CDR3 DNA reads TGTGCCAGCAGTAGTGGGATTGAAGCTTTCTTT.